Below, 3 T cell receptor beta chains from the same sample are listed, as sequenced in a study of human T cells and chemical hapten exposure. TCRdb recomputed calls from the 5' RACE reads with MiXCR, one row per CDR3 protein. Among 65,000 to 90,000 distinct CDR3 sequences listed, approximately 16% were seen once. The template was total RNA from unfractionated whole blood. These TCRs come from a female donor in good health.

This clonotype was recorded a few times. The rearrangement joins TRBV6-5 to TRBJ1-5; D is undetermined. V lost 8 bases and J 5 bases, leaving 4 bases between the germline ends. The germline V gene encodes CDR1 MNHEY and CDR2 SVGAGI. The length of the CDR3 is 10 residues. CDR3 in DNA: TGTGCCAGCGGGTATCAGCCCCAGCATTTT. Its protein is CASGYQPQHF.

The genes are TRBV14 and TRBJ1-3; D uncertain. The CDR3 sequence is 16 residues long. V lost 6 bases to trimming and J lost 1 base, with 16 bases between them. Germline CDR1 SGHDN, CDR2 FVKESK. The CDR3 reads CASRKGPAGSGNTIYF. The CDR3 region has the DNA TGTGCCAGCAGGAAAGGACCTGCTGGATCTGGAAACACCATATATTTT. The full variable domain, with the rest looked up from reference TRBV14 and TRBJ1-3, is EAGVTQFPSHSVIEKGQTVTLRCDPISGHDNLYWYRRVMGKEIKFLLHFVKESKQDESGMPNNRFLAERTGGTYSTLKVQPAELEDSGVYFCASRKGPAGSGNTIYFGEGSWLTVV.

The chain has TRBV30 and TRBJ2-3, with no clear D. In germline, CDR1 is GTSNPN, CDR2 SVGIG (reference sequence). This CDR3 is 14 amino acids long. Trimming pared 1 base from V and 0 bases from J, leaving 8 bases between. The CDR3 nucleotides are TGTGCCTGGAGTGCGCGGAGAAGCACAGATACGCAGTATTTT. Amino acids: CAWSARRSTDTQYF.